A single sample gave rise to the 2 T cell receptor beta chains below, sequenced in a study of cytomegalovirus exposure and HLA in healthy donors. The PCR contained 60 Vbeta and 13 Jbeta primers. Assay used: immunoSEQ multiplex PCR; TCRdb lists only in-frame clones, some missing. Of more than 95,000 clones in the sample, around 79% were seen once. Sample: PBMCs. Receptors were obtained from a man between 60 and 75 years old in good health and CMV-seropositive.

This chain uses TRBV7-2 with TRBJ1-4; D perhaps matches TRBD1 (6 bases). CDR3 length: 14 amino acids. In germline, CDR1 is SGHTA, CDR2 FQGNSA. Trimming stripped 5 bases from V and 7 bases from J, with 14 bases between. CDR3 sequence reads: CASSLAGVGEKLFF. In nucleotides, the CDR3 is TGTGCCAGCAGCCTTGCAGGGGTGGGTGAAAAACTGTTTTTT.

This chain uses TRBV5-1 with TRBJ2-3, with TRBD2 identical over 8 bases. The CDR3 loop spans 17 amino acids. V was pared by 4 bases and J by 3 bases, with 13 bases of the junction left unmatched. Germline-derived CDR1 and CDR2 are SGHRS and YFSETQ. The CDR3 loop is CASSQPLGLGGTDTQYF. The CDR3 nucleotides are TGCGCCAGCAGCCAGCCTCTGGGACTAGGGGGAACAGATACGCAGTATTTT.